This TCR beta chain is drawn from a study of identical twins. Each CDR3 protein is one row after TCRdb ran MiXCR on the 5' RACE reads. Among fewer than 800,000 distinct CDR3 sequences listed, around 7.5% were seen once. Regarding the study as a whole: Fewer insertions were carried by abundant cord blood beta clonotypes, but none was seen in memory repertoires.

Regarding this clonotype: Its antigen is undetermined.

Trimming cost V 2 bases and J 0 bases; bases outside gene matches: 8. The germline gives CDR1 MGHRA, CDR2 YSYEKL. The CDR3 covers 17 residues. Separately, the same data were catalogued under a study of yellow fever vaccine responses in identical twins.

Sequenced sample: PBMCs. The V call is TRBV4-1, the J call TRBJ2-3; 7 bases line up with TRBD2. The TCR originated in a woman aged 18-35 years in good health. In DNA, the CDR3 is TGCGCCAGCAGCCAACGGGAGCTAGCGGTTAGCACAGATACGCAGTATTTT. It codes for CASSQRELAVSTDTQYF.